This paragraph covers one T cell receptor (beta chain) sequence. This entry belongs to a study of blood T cell repertoires in COVID-19. Study overall: Sample material is recorded as cDNA or gDNA derived from T cells, B-cell-depleted T cells, or PBMCs.

The V gene's germline CDR1 is SNHLY and CDR2 FYNNEI. There are 14 residues in the CDR3. J lost 6 bases, V lost 2 bases, and 3 bases had no gene match. Clones were sequenced by immunoSEQ multiplex PCR, and TCRdb holds only the in-frame ones, with some missing. The repertoire has about 370,000 clones, about 89% of them found once; the top ten carry less than 3.5%. Seattle's enrolled individuals joined amid active infection and were then monitored longitudinally. The sample comprised peripheral blood. The V call is TRBV2, the J call TRBJ1-5; the match to TRBD1 covers 8 bases. This receptor was taken from a woman aged 25 to 39 with COVID-19, enrolled during active disease. The CDR3 reads CASSEQGATQPQHF. In DNA, the CDR3 is TGTGCCAGCAGTGAACAGGGGGCCACTCAGCCCCAGCATTTT. Complete variable domain (other parts from reference TRBV2 and TRBJ1-5): EPEVTQTPSHQVTQMGQEVILRCVPISNHLYFYWYRQILGQKVEFLVSFYNNEISEKSEIFDDQFSVERPDGSNFTLKIRSTKLEDSAMYFCASSEQGATQPQHFGDGTRLSIL.